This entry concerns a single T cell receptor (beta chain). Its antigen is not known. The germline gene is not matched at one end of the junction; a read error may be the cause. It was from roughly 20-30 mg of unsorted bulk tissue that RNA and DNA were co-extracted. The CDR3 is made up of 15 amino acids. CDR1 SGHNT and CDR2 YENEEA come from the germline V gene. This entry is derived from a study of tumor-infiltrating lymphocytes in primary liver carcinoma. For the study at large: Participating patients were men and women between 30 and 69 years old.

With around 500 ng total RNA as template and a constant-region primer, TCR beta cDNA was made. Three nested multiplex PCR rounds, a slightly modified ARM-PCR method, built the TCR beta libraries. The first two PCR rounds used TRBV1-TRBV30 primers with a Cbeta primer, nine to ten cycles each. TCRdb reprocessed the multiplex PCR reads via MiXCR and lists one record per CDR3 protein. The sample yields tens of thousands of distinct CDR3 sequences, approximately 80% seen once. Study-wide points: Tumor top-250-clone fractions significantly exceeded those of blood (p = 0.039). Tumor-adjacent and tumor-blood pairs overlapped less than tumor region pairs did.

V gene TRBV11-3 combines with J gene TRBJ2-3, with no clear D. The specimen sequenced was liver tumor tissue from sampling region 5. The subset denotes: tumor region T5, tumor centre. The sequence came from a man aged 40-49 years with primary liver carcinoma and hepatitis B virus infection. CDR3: CVSSPGGDPTDTQYF. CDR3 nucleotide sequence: TGTGTCAGCAGCCCCGGTGGGGATCCCACAGATACGCAATATTTT.